The source of this TCR beta chain is a study of T-cell reconstitution after alpha-beta-depleted transplantation in children. This CDR3 comprises 16 residues. Germline V gene data show CDR1 as SGHTA and CDR2 as FQGTGA. The trim removed 2 bases at V and 0 bases at J, leaving 4 bases unmatched. Molecular barcoding with unique molecular identifiers was used for the TCRbeta library. A single record per CDR3 protein comes from TCRdb applying MiXCR to the PCR reads. The data show 350,000 to 400,000 distinct CDR3 sequences, around 21% seen once. The starting material was PBMCs from the stem cell graft donor, obtained from the stem cell graft. The chain has TRBV7-3 and TRBJ2-3; 8 bases align to TRBD2. This clonotype originated in a human donor who donated a stem cell graft to a child with acute myeloid leukemia. CDR3 loop: CASSLGGLGSTDTQYF. Here the CDR3 DNA reads TGTGCCAGCAGCTTAGGGGGACTAGGAAGCACAGATACGCAGTATTTT. The full variable domain, rest sourced from reference TRBV7-3 and TRBJ2-3, is GAGVSQTPSNKVTEKGKYVELRCDPISGHTALYWYRQSLGQGPEFLIYFQGTGAADDSGLPNDRFFAVRPEGSVSTLKIQRTERGDSAVYLCASSLGGLGSTDTQYFGPGTRLTVL.